This T cell receptor (beta chain) originates from a study of cytomegalovirus exposure and HLA in healthy donors. Study-wide findings and caveats: A further, later analysis showed that HLA-associated TCR beta chains (compared with equally common others) were more clonally expanded. Cytomegalovirus-associated status was assigned to about 180 TCR beta chains.

Amplification used 60 Vbeta primers and 13 Jbeta primers. Clones were read by immunoSEQ multiplex PCR, and TCRdb kept only the in-frame ones, dropping some. The sample has 90,000 to 150,000 clones; approximately 79% are singletons. Remarks on this clone: The antigen is not known.

The CDR3 runs to 15 residues. V lost 6 bases to trimming and J lost 5 bases, with 19 bases between them. CDR1 KGHSH and CDR2 LQKENI come from the germline V gene. The chain is built from TRBV18 and TRBJ1-1; the D gene is possibly TRBD1 (5 bases). Sequencing was performed on PBMCs. The receptor was derived from a man between 45 and 60 years old in good health and CMV-seropositive. This CDR3 is CASSYLQGRETEAFF. In nucleotides, the CDR3 is TGTGCCAGCTCGTACCTCCAGGGAAGGGAAACTGAAGCTTTCTTT.